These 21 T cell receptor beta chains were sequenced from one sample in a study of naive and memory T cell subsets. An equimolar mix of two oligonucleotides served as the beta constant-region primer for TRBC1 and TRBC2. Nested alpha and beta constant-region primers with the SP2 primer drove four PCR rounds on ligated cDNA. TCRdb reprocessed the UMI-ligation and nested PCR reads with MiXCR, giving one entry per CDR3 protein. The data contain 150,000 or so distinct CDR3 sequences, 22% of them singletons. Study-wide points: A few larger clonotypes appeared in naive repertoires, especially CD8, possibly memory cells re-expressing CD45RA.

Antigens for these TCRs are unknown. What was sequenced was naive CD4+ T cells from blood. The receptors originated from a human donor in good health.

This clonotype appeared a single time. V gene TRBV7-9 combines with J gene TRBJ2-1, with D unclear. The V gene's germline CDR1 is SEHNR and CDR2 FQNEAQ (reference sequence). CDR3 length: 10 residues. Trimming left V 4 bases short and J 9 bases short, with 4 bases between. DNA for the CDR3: TGTGCCAGCAGCTCCGTTGAGCAGTTCTTC. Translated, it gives CASSSVEQFF.

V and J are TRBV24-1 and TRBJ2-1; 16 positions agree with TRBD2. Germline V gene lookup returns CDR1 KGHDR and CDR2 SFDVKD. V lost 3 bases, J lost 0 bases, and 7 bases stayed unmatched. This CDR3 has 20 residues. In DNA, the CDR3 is TGTGCCACCAGTGATCCTCCGGGACTAGCGGGAGGGAGCTCCTACAATGAGCAGTTCTTC. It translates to CATSDPPGLAGGSSYNEQFF.

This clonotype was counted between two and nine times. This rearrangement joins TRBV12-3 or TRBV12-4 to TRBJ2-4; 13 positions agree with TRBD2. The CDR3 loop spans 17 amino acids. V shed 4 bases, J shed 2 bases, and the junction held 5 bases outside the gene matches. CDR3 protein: CASSSWTSGRTKNIQYF. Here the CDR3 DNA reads TGTGCCAGCAGTTCCTGGACTAGCGGGAGAACCAAAAACATTCAGTACTTC.

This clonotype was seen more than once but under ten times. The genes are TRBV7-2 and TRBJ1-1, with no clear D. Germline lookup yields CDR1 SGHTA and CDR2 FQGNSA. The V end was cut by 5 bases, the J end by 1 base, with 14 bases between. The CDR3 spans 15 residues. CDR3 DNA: TGTGCCAGCAGCCGGCTACGAACGGGGAACACTGAAGCTTTCTTT. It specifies CASSRLRTGNTEAFF. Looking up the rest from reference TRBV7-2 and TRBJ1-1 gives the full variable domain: GAGVSQSPSNKVTEKGKDVELRCDPISGHTALYWYRQSLGQGLEFLIYFQGNSAPDKSGLPSDRFSAERTGGSVSTLTIQRTQQEDSAVYLCASSRLRTGNTEAFFGQGTRLTVV.

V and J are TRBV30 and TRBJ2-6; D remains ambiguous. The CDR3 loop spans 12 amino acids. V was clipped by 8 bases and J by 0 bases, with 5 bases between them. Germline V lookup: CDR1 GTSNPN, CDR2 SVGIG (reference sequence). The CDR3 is CAQHSGANVLTF. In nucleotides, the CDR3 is TGTGCCCAACACTCTGGGGCCAACGTCCTGACTTTC.

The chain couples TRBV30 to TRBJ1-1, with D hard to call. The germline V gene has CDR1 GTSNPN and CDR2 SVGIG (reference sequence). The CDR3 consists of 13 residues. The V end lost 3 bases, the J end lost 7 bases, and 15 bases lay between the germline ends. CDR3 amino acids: CAWRRLGYLEAFF. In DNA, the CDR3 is TGTGCCTGGAGGCGGTTGGGATACCTTGAAGCTTTCTTT. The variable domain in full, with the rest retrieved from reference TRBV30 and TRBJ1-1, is SQTIHQWPATLVQPVGSPLSLECTVEGTSNPNLYWYRQAAGRGLQLLFYSVGIGQISSEVPQNLSASRPQDRQFILSSKKLLLSDSGFYLCAWRRLGYLEAFFGQGTRLTVV.

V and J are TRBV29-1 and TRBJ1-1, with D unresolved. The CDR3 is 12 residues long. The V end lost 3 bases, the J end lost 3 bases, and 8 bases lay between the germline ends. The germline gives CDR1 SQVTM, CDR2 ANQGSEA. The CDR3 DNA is TGCAGCGTTGACGGACGGGACACTGAAGCTTTCTTT. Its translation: CSVDGRDTEAFF.

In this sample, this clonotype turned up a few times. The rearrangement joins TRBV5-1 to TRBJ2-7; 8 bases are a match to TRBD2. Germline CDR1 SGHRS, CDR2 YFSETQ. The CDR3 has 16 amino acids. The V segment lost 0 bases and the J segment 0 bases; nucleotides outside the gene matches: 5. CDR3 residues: CASSLGGTSTSYEQYF. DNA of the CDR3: TGCGCCAGCAGCTTGGGAGGGACTAGTACCTCCTACGAGCAGTACTTC.

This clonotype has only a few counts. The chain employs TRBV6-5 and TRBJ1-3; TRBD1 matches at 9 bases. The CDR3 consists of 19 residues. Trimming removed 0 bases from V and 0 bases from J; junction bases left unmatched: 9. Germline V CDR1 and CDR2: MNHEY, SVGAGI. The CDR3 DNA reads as TGTGCCAGCAGTTACTCCGGGACAGGGTTCCCGCTCTCTGGAAACACCATATATTTT. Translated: CASSYSGTGFPLSGNTIYF.

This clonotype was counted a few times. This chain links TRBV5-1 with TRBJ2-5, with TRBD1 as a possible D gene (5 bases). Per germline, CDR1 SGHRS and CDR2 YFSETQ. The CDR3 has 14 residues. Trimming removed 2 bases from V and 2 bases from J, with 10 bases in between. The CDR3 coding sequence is TGCGCCAGCAGCTTCAGTAGGGGACAAGAGACCCAGTACTTC. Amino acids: CASSFSRGQETQYF.

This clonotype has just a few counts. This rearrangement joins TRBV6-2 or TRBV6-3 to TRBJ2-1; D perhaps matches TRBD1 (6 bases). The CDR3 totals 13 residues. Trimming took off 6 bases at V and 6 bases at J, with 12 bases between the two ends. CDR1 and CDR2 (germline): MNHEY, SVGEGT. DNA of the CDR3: TGTGCCAGCAGATTTACAGGGTTCAATGAGCAGTTCTTC. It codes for CASRFTGFNEQFF.

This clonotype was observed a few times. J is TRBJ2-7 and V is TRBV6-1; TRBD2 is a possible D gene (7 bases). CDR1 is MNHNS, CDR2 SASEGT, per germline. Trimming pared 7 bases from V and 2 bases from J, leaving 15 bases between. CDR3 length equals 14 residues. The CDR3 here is CASTPRGTTYEQYF. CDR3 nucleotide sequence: TGTGCCAGCACCCCAAGGGGGACTACCTACGAGCAGTACTTC.

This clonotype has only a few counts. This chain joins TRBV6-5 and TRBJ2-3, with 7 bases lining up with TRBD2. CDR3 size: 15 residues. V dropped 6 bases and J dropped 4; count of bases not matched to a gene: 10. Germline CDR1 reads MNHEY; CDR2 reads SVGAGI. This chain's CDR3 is CASSTRRELPDTQYF. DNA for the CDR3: TGTGCCAGCAGCACCCGGCGGGAGCTCCCAGATACGCAGTATTTT.

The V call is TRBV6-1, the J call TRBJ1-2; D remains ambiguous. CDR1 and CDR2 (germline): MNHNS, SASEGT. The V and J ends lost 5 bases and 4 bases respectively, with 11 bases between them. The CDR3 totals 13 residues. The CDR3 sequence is CASSTVGSYGYTF. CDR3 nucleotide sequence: TGTGCCAGCAGTACTGTTGGTTCCTATGGCTACACCTTC.

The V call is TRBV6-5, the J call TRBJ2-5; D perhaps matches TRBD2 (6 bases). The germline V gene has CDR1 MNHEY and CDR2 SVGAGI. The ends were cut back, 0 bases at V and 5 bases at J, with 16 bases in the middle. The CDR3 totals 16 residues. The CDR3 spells CASSYSSFQGGETQYF. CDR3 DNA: TGTGCCAGCAGTTACTCGAGTTTTCAGGGAGGCGAGACCCAGTACTTC.

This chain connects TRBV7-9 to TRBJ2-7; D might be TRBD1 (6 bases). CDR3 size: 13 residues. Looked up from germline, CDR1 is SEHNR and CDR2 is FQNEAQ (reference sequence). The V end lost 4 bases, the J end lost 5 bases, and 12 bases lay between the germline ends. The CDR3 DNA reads TGTGCCAGCAGCTCACAGGGTTCAGACGAGCAGTACTTC. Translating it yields CASSSQGSDEQYF.

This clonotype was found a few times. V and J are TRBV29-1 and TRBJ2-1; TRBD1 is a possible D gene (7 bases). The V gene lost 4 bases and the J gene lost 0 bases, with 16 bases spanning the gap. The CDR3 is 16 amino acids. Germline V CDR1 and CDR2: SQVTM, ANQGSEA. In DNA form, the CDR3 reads TGCAGCGTTGGGAGGGGGCCTTCAAGCTCCTACAATGAGCAGTTCTTC. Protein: CSVGRGPSSSYNEQFF.

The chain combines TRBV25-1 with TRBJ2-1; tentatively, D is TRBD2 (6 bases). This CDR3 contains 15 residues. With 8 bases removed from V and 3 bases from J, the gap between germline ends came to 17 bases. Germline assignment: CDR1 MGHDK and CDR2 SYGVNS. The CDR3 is CASARTGDYYNEQFF. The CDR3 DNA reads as TGTGCCAGCGCCAGGACGGGAGACTACTACAATGAGCAGTTCTTC.

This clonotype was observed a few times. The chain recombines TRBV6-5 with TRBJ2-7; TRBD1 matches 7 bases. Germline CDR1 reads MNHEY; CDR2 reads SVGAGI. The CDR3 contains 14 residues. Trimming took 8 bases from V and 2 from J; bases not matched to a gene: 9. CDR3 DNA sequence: TGTGCCAGCGCGCACACCGGGACAGCCTACGAGCAGTACTTC. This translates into CASAHTGTAYEQYF.

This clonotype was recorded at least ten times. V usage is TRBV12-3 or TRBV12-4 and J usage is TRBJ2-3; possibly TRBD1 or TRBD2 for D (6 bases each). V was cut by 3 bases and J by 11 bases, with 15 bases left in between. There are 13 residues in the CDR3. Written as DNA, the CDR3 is TGTGCCAGCAGTTTGAACGGGGGCGTTGGGCAGTATTTT. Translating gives CASSLNGGVGQYF.

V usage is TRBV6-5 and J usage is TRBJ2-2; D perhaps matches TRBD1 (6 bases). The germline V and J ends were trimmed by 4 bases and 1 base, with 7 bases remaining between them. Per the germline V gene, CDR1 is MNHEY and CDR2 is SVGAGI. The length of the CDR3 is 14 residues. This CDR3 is CASSLDRNTGELFF. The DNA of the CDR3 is TGTGCCAGCAGTTTGGACAGGAACACCGGGGAGCTGTTTTTT.